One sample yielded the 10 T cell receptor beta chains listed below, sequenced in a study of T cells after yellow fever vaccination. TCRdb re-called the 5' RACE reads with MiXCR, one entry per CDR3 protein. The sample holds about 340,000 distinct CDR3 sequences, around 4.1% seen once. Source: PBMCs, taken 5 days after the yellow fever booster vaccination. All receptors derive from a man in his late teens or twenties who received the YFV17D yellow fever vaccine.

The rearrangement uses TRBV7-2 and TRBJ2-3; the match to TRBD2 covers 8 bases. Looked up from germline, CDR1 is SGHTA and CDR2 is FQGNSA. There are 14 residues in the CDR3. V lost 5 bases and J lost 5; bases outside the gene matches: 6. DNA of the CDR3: TGTGCCAGCAGCCCTCGGGGGGGCGTAGATACGCAGTATTTT. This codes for CASSPRGGVDTQYF.

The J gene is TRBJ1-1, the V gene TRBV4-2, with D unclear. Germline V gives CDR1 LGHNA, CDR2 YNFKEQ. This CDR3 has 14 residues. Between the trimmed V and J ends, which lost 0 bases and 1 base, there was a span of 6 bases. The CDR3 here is CASSQDRTNTEAFF. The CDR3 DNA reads TGTGCCAGCAGCCAAGATCGGACGAACACTGAAGCTTTCTTT.

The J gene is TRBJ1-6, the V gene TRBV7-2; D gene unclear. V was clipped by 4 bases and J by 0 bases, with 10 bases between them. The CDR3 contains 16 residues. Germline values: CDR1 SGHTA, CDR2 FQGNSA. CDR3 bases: TGTGCCAGCAGCTATCCAGAAAGCTCCTATAATTCACCCCTCCACTTT. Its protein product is CASSYPESSYNSPLHF.

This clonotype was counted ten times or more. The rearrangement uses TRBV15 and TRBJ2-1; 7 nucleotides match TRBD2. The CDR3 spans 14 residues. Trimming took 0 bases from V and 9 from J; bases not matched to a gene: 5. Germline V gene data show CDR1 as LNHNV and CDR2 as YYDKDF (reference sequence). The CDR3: CATSRDRGGLEQFF. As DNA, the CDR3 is TGTGCCACCAGCAGAGATCGGGGAGGGCTTGAGCAGTTCTTC.

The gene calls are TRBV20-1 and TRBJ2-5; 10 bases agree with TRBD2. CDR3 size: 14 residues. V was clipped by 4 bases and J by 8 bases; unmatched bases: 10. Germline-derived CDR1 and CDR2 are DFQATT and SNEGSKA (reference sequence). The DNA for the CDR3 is TGCAGTGCTACACGGCCAGCGGGGGGGATAACCCAGTACTTC. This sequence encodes CSATRPAGGITQYF.

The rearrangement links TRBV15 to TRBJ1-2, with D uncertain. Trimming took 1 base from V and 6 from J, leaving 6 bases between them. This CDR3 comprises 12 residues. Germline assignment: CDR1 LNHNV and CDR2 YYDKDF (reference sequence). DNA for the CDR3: TGTGCCACCAGCAGAGCTGGAGATGGCTACACCTTC. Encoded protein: CATSRAGDGYTF.

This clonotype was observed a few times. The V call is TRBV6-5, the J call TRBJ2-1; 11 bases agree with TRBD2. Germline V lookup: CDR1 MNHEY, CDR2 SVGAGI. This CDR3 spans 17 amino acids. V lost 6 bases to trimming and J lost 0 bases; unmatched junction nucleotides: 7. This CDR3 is CASRSLAGASSYNEQFF. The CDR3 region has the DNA TGTGCCAGCAGGTCACTAGCGGGGGCCTCCTCCTACAATGAGCAGTTCTTC.

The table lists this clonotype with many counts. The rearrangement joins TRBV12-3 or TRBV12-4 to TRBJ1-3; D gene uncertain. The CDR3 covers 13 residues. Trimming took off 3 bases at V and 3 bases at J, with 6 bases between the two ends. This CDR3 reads CASSFPGGNTIYF. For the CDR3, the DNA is TGTGCCAGCAGTTTTCCCGGTGGAAACACCATATATTTT.

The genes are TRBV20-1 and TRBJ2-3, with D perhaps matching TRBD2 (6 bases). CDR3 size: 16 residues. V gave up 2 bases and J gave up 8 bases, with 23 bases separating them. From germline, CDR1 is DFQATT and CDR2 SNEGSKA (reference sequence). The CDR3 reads CSARPPNGGTHGTQYF. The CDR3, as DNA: TGCAGTGCTAGACCACCCAACGGCGGGACGCATGGTACGCAGTATTTT.

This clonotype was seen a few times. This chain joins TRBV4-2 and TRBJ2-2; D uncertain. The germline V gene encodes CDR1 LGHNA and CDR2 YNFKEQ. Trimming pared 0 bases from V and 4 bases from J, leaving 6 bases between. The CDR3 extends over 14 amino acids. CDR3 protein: CASSQDSVTGELFF. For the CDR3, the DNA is TGTGCCAGCAGCCAAGATTCAGTCACCGGGGAGCTGTTTTTT.